This record covers a single T cell receptor (beta chain). 13 Jbeta primers and 60 Vbeta primers were used for the PCR. TCRdb keeps only in-frame clones here, not all; method: immunoSEQ multiplex PCR. The table records approximately 290,000 clones, around 80% of them present only once. The record originates from a study of cytomegalovirus exposure and HLA in healthy donors. The V gene lost 8 bases and the J gene lost 4 bases, with 15 bases spanning the gap. The CDR3 contains 14 residues. Germline assignment: CDR1 MDHEN and CDR2 SYDVKM. The specimen was PBMCs. V gene TRBV28 combines with J gene TRBJ1-5; D call uncertain. This clonotype was sampled from a girl under 10 years old in good health and CMV-seronegative. CDR3 region: CASGSGGGNQPQHF. The CDR3 region has the DNA TGTGCCAGCGGTTCAGGAGGAGGGAATCAGCCCCAGCATTTT.